What follows are 2 T cell receptor delta chains derived from one specimen sequenced in a study of γδ T cells in repeated Plasmodium falciparum infection. TCRdb re-called the multiplex PCR reads using CATT. Here the sample spans 90,000 or so delta-chain clones, 0.75% to 1% being singletons. Vgamma9/Vdelta2+ and Vdelta2-negative gammadelta T cells were flow-sorted from PBMC for bulk sequencing. What was sequenced was gamma-delta T cells from blood. All receptors derive from a pool of human donors (malaria-infected and uninfected, not separated).

This clone was observed a few times. The mismatch at residue 5 between this DNA's translation and the TCRdb protein of a much larger clone likely reflects a read error; the protein shown is translated from the DNA. J is TRDJ1 and V is TRDV1; D unresolved. TCRdb offers no J gene call, so here the DNA was matched to germline to obtain one. The CDR3 loop spans 16 amino acids. Germline values: CDR1 TSWWSYY, CDR2 QGS. The germline V and J ends were trimmed by 4 bases and 0 bases, with 15 bases remaining between them. CDR3 loop: CALGGQANGDTDKLIF. The DNA for the CDR3 is TGTGCTCTTGGGGGACAAGCCAACGGGGACACCGATAAACTCATCTTT.

To note about this clone: A read error likely explains this, since a far larger clone differs by one base. The same CDR3 can be traced to other DNA sequences in this sample. The rearrangement links TRDV1 to TRDJ1; 9 bases are a match to TRDD3. The J gene, left out of TCRdb, was set here by checking the DNA against germline. This CDR3 is built from 23 residues. CDR1 and CDR2 (germline): TSWWSYY, QGS. CDR3 protein: CALGELSLPEYWGRGWDTDKLIF. The CDR3 region has the DNA TGTGCTCTTGGGGAACTCAGCCTTCCCGAGTACTGGGGGAGGGGTTGGGACACCGACAAACTCATCTTT.